This T cell receptor (beta chain) was recovered during a study of T cells in Graves' hyperthyroidism and ophthalmopathy. Amplified regions were TCR beta CDR3 sequences from RNA transcripts. HTBI primers were the set used in a first-round RT-PCR of the TCR CDR3. TCRdb re-called the multiplex PCR reads through MiXCR, storing one row per CDR3 protein. The sample includes some 620,000 distinct CDR3 sequences, under 20% of them seen just once. Patients counted as stable if ophthalmopathy did not develop within 18 months. In germline, CDR1 is MNHNS, CDR2 SASEGT. The CDR3 runs 14 residues. V shed 1 base and J shed 5 bases, with 8 bases lying between them.

The clonotype originates from a woman in her 30s with Graves' hyperthyroidism. The chain employs TRBV6-1 and TRBJ2-2; D perhaps matches TRBD1 (5 bases). The material sequenced was blood. In DNA, the CDR3 is TGTGCCAGCAGTGAAGGGGGCCCAACCGGGGAGCTGTTTTTT. As protein: CASSEGGPTGELFF.